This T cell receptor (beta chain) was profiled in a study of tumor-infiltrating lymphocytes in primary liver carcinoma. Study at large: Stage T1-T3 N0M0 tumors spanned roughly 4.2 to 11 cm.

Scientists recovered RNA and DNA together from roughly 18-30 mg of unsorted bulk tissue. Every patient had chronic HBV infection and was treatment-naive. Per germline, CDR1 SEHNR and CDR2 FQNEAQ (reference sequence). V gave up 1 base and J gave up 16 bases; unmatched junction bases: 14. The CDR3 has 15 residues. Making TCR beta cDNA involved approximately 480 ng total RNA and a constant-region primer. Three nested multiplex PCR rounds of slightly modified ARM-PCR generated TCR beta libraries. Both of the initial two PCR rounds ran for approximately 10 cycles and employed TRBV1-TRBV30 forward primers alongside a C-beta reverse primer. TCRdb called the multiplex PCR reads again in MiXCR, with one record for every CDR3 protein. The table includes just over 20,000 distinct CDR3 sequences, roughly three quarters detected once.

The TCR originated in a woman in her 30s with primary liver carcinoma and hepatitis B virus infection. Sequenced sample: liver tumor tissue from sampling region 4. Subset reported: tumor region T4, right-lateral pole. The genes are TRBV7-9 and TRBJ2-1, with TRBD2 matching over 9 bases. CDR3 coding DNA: TGTGCCAGCAGCTTAGGTAGCGGGAGTGTAGATGATCAATTCTTC. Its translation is CASSLGSGSVDDQFF. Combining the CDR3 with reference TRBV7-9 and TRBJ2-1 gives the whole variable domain DTGVSQNPRHKITKRGQNVTFRCDPISEHNRLYWYRQTLGQGPEFLTYFQNEAQLEKSRLLSDRFSAERPKGSFSTLEIQRTEQGDSAMYLCASSLGSGSVDDQFFGPGTRLTVL.